A selection of T cell receptor beta chains follows, all from one sample in a study of blood T cell repertoires in COVID-19. Profiling relied on immunoSEQ multiplex PCR, and the TCRdb table lists in-frame clones only, not all of them. The sample includes about 220,000 clones, around 91% of them seen just once. The source material was PBMCs or T cells enriched from blood (not recorded which). All receptors come from a man aged 25 to 40 who had been exposed to COVID-19. Both conserved end residues are part of each CDR3. D genes are given only for firm matches. Size is omitted from some rows. Given values are once, few, many or a class for expanded clones.

cdr3_aa: CASINGAIDRGDQPQHF
cdr3_nt: TGTGCCAGTATTAACGGGGCGATCGACAGGGGGGATCAGCCCCAGCATTTT
d_call: TRBD1
j_call: TRBJ1-5
clone_size: .
v_call: TRBV19

cdr3_aa: CASSQGDRVSYGYTF
cdr3_nt: TGTGCCAGCAGCCAAGGGGACAGGGTCTCCTATGGCTACACCTTC
d_call: TRBD1
j_call: TRBJ1-2
clone_size: .
v_call: TRBV3-1/TRBV3-2

cdr3_aa: CASSLQPDRVETQYF
cdr3_nt: TGTGCCAGCAGTTTGCAGCCCGACAGGGTAGAGACCCAGTACTTC
d_call: TRBD1
j_call: TRBJ2-5
clone_size: .
v_call: TRBV27

cdr3_aa: CASSQSGGGWGAFF
cdr3_nt: TGTGCCAGCAGCCAATCTGGGGGGGGTTGGGGAGCTTTCTTT
d_call: .
j_call: TRBJ1-1
clone_size: .
v_call: TRBV4-2

cdr3_aa: CASSLGGLMNTEAFF
cdr3_nt: TGTGCCAGCAGCCTCGGAGGGTTAATGAACACTGAAGCTTTCTTT
d_call: .
j_call: TRBJ1-1
clone_size: .
v_call: TRBV5-4

cdr3_aa: CASSRLAGKVVNEQFF
cdr3_nt: TGTGCCAGCTCACGACTAGCGGGGAAGGTAGTAAATGAGCAGTTCTTC
d_call: TRBD2
j_call: TRBJ2-1
clone_size: .
v_call: TRBV18

cdr3_aa: CASSQIPRKDRGSNYGYTF
cdr3_nt: TGCGCCAGCAGCCAGATCCCACGGAAGGACAGGGGGTCTAACTATGGCTACACCTTC
d_call: TRBD1
j_call: TRBJ1-2
clone_size: .
v_call: TRBV4-1

cdr3_aa: CGMQGTYEQYF
cdr3_nt: TGTGGGATGCAGGGAACGTACGAGCAGTACTTC
d_call: .
j_call: TRBJ2-7
clone_size: .
v_call: TRBV30

cdr3_aa: CASSLGTNPSTDTQYF
cdr3_nt: TGCGCCAGCAGCTTGGGGACTAACCCCAGCACAGATACGCAGTATTTT
d_call: .
j_call: TRBJ2-3
clone_size: once
v_call: TRBV5-1

cdr3_aa: CASSQGGGEADTQYF
cdr3_nt: TGTGCCAGCAGCCAAGGTGGGGGGGAGGCAGATACGCAGTATTTT
d_call: TRBD2
j_call: TRBJ2-3
clone_size: .
v_call: TRBV4-2

cdr3_aa: CARMGDTEAFF
cdr3_nt: TGTGCCAGGATGGGAGACACTGAAGCTTTCTTT
d_call: .
j_call: TRBJ1-1
clone_size: .
v_call: TRBV11-2

cdr3_aa: CASSLGHVGADTEAFF
cdr3_nt: TGTGCCAGCAGCTTAGGACACGTGGGGGCGGACACTGAAGCTTTCTTT
d_call: .
j_call: TRBJ1-1
clone_size: .
v_call: TRBV7-9

cdr3_aa: CASSKMAATEAFF
cdr3_nt: TGTGCCAGCAGCAAGATGGCTGCCACTGAAGCTTTCTTT
d_call: .
j_call: TRBJ1-1
clone_size: .
v_call: TRBV21-1

cdr3_aa: CASGTIVAGSTGELFF
cdr3_nt: TGCGCCAGCGGGACGATCGTAGCGGGGAGCACCGGGGAGCTGTTTTTT
d_call: TRBD2
j_call: TRBJ2-2
clone_size: .
v_call: TRBV5-1

cdr3_aa: CASSTGTESDEQYF
cdr3_nt: TGTGCCAGCAGTACCGGGACTGAGTCCGACGAGCAGTACTTC
d_call: .
j_call: TRBJ2-7
clone_size: few
v_call: TRBV6-2/TRBV6-3

cdr3_aa: CASSVGQTYEQYF
cdr3_nt: TGCGCCAGCAGCGTGGGACAGACCTACGAGCAGTACTTC
d_call: TRBD1
j_call: TRBJ2-7
clone_size: .
v_call: TRBV4-1

cdr3_aa: CASSLGTEEKLFF
cdr3_nt: TGTGCCAGCTCACTCGGGACAGAAGAAAAACTGTTTTTT
d_call: TRBD1
j_call: TRBJ1-4
clone_size: .
v_call: TRBV18

cdr3_aa: CASSFGSSSGEQFF
cdr3_nt: TGTGCCAGCAGCTTCGGATCTAGTAGCGGTGAGCAGTTCTTC
d_call: .
j_call: TRBJ2-1
clone_size: .
v_call: TRBV7-9

cdr3_aa: CASSPSTGGSYEQYF
cdr3_nt: TGTGCCAGCTCACCTTCGACAGGGGGCTCCTACGAGCAGTACTTC
d_call: TRBD1
j_call: TRBJ2-7
clone_size: .
v_call: TRBV18

cdr3_aa: CASSQGETRPGNTIYF
cdr3_nt: TGCGCCAGCAGCCAAGGAGAAACTAGACCTGGAAACACCATATATTTT
d_call: .
j_call: TRBJ1-3
clone_size: .
v_call: TRBV5-1

cdr3_aa: CASSLPKVPRAQYF
cdr3_nt: TGTGCCAGCAGCTTACCTAAAGTCCCCCGAGCGCAGTATTTT
d_call: .
j_call: TRBJ2-3
clone_size: .
v_call: TRBV7-2

cdr3_aa: CASSVRSGDYEQYF
cdr3_nt: TGTGCCAGCAGCGTAAGAAGCGGAGATTACGAGCAGTACTTC
d_call: .
j_call: TRBJ2-7
clone_size: .
v_call: TRBV9

cdr3_aa: CASTGGPNPVGEQYF
cdr3_nt: TGTGCCAGCACAGGGGGCCCAAATCCTGTTGGCGAGCAGTACTTC
d_call: TRBD1
j_call: TRBJ2-7
clone_size: .
v_call: TRBV28

cdr3_aa: CASLDSSTDTQYF
cdr3_nt: TGTGCCAGCCTCGACAGTTCCACAGATACGCAGTATTTT
d_call: .
j_call: TRBJ2-3
clone_size: .
v_call: TRBV27

cdr3_aa: CASSQPTGGYEQYF
cdr3_nt: TGCGCCAGCAGTCAACCGACAGGGGGATACGAGCAGTACTTC
d_call: TRBD1
j_call: TRBJ2-7
clone_size: .
v_call: TRBV5-1

cdr3_aa: CASSPHGGTVQETQYF
cdr3_nt: TGTGCCAGCAGCCCTCACGGGGGGACTGTACAAGAGACCCAGTACTTC
d_call: TRBD2
j_call: TRBJ2-5
clone_size: .
v_call: TRBV9

cdr3_aa: CASRGGTVIQEQYF
cdr3_nt: TGCGCCAGCAGGGGCGGGACGGTGATTCAGGAGCAGTACTTC
d_call: .
j_call: TRBJ2-7
clone_size: .
v_call: TRBV5-1

cdr3_aa: CASSYSAASGEETQYF
cdr3_nt: TGTGCCAGCAGTTACTCCGCTGCTAGCGGGGAAGAGACCCAGTACTTC
d_call: TRBD2
j_call: TRBJ2-5
clone_size: .
v_call: TRBV6-5

cdr3_aa: CASTDSGTAYNEQFF
cdr3_nt: TGTGCCAGCACCGATTCCGGGACAGCTTACAATGAGCAGTTCTTC
d_call: TRBD1
j_call: TRBJ2-1
clone_size: .
v_call: TRBV7-2

cdr3_aa: CASSASGQPQHF
cdr3_nt: TGTGCCAGCAGTGCCTCGGGTCAGCCCCAGCATTTT
d_call: .
j_call: TRBJ1-5
clone_size: .
v_call: TRBV2

cdr3_aa: CASSARSGNTIYF
cdr3_nt: TGTGCCAGCAGCGCCCGGTCTGGAAACACCATATATTTT
d_call: .
j_call: TRBJ1-3
clone_size: .
v_call: TRBV9

cdr3_aa: CASSGRDISPLHF
cdr3_nt: TGTGCCAGCAGTGGGAGGGATATTTCACCCCTCCACTTT
d_call: .
j_call: TRBJ1-6
clone_size: once
v_call: TRBV12-3/TRBV12-4

cdr3_aa: CASSLWAGPYEQYF
cdr3_nt: TGTGCCAGCAGCCTATGGGCCGGTCCCTACGAGCAGTACTTC
d_call: .
j_call: TRBJ2-7
clone_size: once
v_call: TRBV5-5

cdr3_aa: CASSQVELTSRETQYF
cdr3_nt: TGCGCCAGCAGCCAAGTAGAGTTAACTAGCAGGGAGACCCAGTACTTC
d_call: .
j_call: TRBJ2-5
clone_size: few
v_call: TRBV4-1

cdr3_aa: CASSGTWDQPQHF
cdr3_nt: TGTGCCAGTTCCGGGACTTGGGATCAGCCCCAGCATTTT
d_call: .
j_call: TRBJ1-5
clone_size: .
v_call: TRBV19

cdr3_aa: CASSPGQDNSPLHF
cdr3_nt: TGCGCCAGCAGCCCGGGACAGGATAATTCACCCCTCCACTTT
d_call: TRBD1
j_call: TRBJ1-6
clone_size: once
v_call: TRBV10-2

cdr3_aa: CASSLKTSGAGGTQYF
cdr3_nt: TGTGCCAGCAGCTTAAAGACTAGCGGGGCCGGGGGGACCCAGTACTTC
d_call: TRBD2
j_call: TRBJ2-5
clone_size: .
v_call: TRBV5-4

cdr3_aa: CASSRGRGETQYF
cdr3_nt: TGTGCCAGCAGTCGCGGTAGGGGGGAGACCCAGTACTTC
d_call: .
j_call: TRBJ2-5
clone_size: .
v_call: TRBV6-5

cdr3_aa: CASSPKTGSTGELFF
cdr3_nt: TGTGCCAGCAGTCCAAAGACAGGGAGCACCGGGGAGCTGTTTTTT
d_call: TRBD1
j_call: TRBJ2-2
clone_size: .
v_call: TRBV6-5

cdr3_aa: CAWGTGNYGYTF
cdr3_nt: TGTGCCTGGGGGACAGGGAACTATGGCTACACCTTC
d_call: TRBD1
j_call: TRBJ1-2
clone_size: .
v_call: TRBV30

cdr3_aa: CASSPASSGAYEQYF
cdr3_nt: TGTGCCAGCAGCCCTGCTTCTAGCGGGGCCTACGAGCAGTACTTC
d_call: TRBD2
j_call: TRBJ2-7
clone_size: once
v_call: TRBV3-1/TRBV3-2

cdr3_aa: CASSEETGGADTQYF
cdr3_nt: TGTGCCAGCAGTGAAGAGACAGGGGGCGCAGATACGCAGTATTTT
d_call: TRBD1
j_call: TRBJ2-3
clone_size: .
v_call: TRBV6-1

cdr3_aa: CASSQTSGGRYTGELFF
cdr3_nt: TGTGCCAGCAGCCAAACCTCGGGGGGCCGATACACCGGGGAGCTGTTTTTT
d_call: .
j_call: TRBJ2-2
clone_size: .
v_call: TRBV3-1/TRBV3-2

cdr3_aa: CASATGIGKPQHF
cdr3_nt: TGTGCCAGCGCTACAGGTATCGGTAAGCCCCAGCATTTT
d_call: .
j_call: TRBJ1-5
clone_size: .
v_call: TRBV6-5

cdr3_aa: CASSEDRASYNSPLHF
cdr3_nt: TGTGCCAGCAGTGAAGACAGGGCATCCTATAATTCACCCCTCCACTTT
d_call: TRBD1
j_call: TRBJ1-6
clone_size: .
v_call: TRBV25-1

cdr3_aa: CASRDLRDSLRRENSPLHF
cdr3_nt: TGTGCCAGTAGAGACCTCCGGGACAGCCTACGGAGGGAAAATTCACCCCTCCACTTT
d_call: TRBD1
j_call: TRBJ1-6
clone_size: .
v_call: TRBV19

cdr3_aa: CASSQGVSSGGPQYF
cdr3_nt: TGTGCCAGCAGTCAAGGGGTCTCTAGCGGGGGCCCCCAGTACTTC
d_call: TRBD2
j_call: TRBJ2-5
clone_size: .
v_call: TRBV6-6

cdr3_aa: CASSPTPAGYGYTF
cdr3_nt: TGTGCCAGCAGCCCGACTCCGGCAGGGTATGGCTACACCTTC
d_call: .
j_call: TRBJ1-2
clone_size: .
v_call: TRBV5-5

cdr3_aa: CASSPEISGGSQETQYF
cdr3_nt: TGTGCCAGCTCACCTGAGATTAGCGGGGGTTCGCAAGAGACCCAGTACTTC
d_call: TRBD2
j_call: TRBJ2-5
clone_size: .
v_call: TRBV18

cdr3_aa: CATSDGRAKTYNEQFF
cdr3_nt: TGTGCCACCAGTGATGGGAGAGCGAAAACTTACAATGAGCAGTTCTTC
d_call: .
j_call: TRBJ2-1
clone_size: .
v_call: TRBV24-1

cdr3_aa: CASSPRDRGFYEQYF
cdr3_nt: TGTGCCAGCAGCCCCCGGGACAGGGGATTCTACGAGCAGTACTTC
d_call: TRBD1
j_call: TRBJ2-7
clone_size: .
v_call: TRBV7-2

cdr3_aa: CASSEAPGDISYGYTF
cdr3_nt: TGTGCCAGCAGTGAAGCGCCGGGGGATATTAGCTATGGCTACACCTTC
d_call: .
j_call: TRBJ1-2
clone_size: few
v_call: TRBV6-1

cdr3_aa: CASSQEERDTLTNYGYTF
cdr3_nt: TGCGCCAGCAGCCAAGAAGAGAGAGACACCCTCACCAACTATGGCTACACCTTC
d_call: .
j_call: TRBJ1-2
clone_size: .
v_call: TRBV4-1

cdr3_aa: CASSSNPYYEQYF
cdr3_nt: TGTGCCAGCAGTTCGAACCCCTACTACGAGCAGTACTTC
d_call: .
j_call: TRBJ2-7
clone_size: .
v_call: TRBV6-2/TRBV6-3

cdr3_aa: CASSAVDSGGAETQYF
cdr3_nt: TGTGCCAGCAGCGCGGTGGATAGCGGGGGGGCGGAGACCCAGTACTTC
d_call: TRBD2
j_call: TRBJ2-5
clone_size: .
v_call: TRBV9

cdr3_aa: CASSLNRGRVQPQHF
cdr3_nt: TGTGCCAGCAGCTTAAACAGGGGGCGCGTTCAGCCCCAGCATTTT
d_call: TRBD1
j_call: TRBJ1-5
clone_size: .
v_call: TRBV7-8

cdr3_aa: CASRAGYGYTF
cdr3_nt: TGTGCCAGCAGAGCAGGGTATGGCTACACCTTC
d_call: .
j_call: TRBJ1-2
clone_size: .
v_call: TRBV9

cdr3_aa: CASSPLGTSLNEQFF
cdr3_nt: TGTGCCAGCTCACCCCTCGGGACTAGTTTAAATGAGCAGTTCTTC
d_call: TRBD2
j_call: TRBJ2-1
clone_size: .
v_call: TRBV18